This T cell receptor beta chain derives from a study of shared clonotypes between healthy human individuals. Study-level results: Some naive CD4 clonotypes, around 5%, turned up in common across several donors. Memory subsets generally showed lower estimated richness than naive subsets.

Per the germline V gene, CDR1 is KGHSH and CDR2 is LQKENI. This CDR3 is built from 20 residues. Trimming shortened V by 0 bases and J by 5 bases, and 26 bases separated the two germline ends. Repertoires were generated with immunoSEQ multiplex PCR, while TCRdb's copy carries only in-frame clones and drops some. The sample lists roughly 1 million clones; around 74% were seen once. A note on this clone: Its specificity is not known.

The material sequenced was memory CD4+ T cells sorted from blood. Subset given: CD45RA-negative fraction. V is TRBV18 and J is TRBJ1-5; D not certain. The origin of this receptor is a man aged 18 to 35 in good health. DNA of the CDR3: TGTGCCAGCTCACCACCAGCCGCGGGCTTACGGGAGGGAAGGGATCAGCCCCAGCATTTT. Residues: CASSPPAAGLREGRDQPQHF.